The present entry profiles one T cell receptor (beta chain) with its context. Its antigen is currently not known. Per-base quality was not reported, and no clone a single base away is much larger than it. The data belong to a study of blood T cell repertoires in COVID-19 (dated by TCRdb to 2018 to 2020). In the study overall: The collaborator samples originated in the United States, Italy and Spain and spanned the acute and convalescent phases of COVID-19. Where available, HLA class I and class II types were taken from metadata supplied by the sample provider and were not determined by assay-based typing. The repertoires were released in a freely available public database meant as a resource for research on the immune response to SARS-CoV-2. Sample metadata almost always included a de-identified subject ID, COVID-19 status, age in years and sex. Samples came from the ongoing ImmuneRACE study (first 160 participants) plus 1,254 subjects from 6 global collaborators. Deeply sampled blood TCRbeta repertoires from subjects exposed to, actively infected with, or recovered from COVID-19 were included in the dataset. The material from the prospective study consisted of cDNA or gDNA derived from T cells, B-cell-depleted T cells, or PBMCs. Paper-wide results and their limitations: How much clinical and demographic metadata was included differed by source and by participant, and the metadata was provided uncurated.

Participants in the prospective study were aged 18 to 89 years, lived in some 24 United States geographic areas, and enrolled through a virtual design. To assign participants to cohorts, the prospective study relied on clinical history that participants themselves reported in a screening survey and a study questionnaire. Recovered participants in ImmuneRACE Cohort 3 were defined by two consecutive negative NP/OP PCR tests, clearance by a healthcare professional, or resolution of symptoms. In the prospective study, whole blood, serum and a nasopharyngeal or oropharyngeal swab were collected from each participant by mobile phlebotomists. Prospective study participants could optionally give additional blood draws and questionnaires over an approximately two-month period. Blood samples from the prospective study were shipped frozen or at room temperature prior to DNA extraction. TCRbeta CDR3 regions were amplified from genomic DNA by means of the immunoSEQ Assay, a bias-controlled multiplex PCR. The authors' analysis ran thus. The number of nucleated cells in each sample was estimated from the amplification of reference gene primers within the assay. To quantify the absolute abundance of each unique TCRbeta CDR3 rearrangement, sequence reads were collapsed and filtered. Productive Simpson clonality was computed per sample as the square root of Simpson's diversity index over productive rearrangements. The immuneACCESS repertoire file appears here via TCRdb, limited to in-frame rearrangements. These files lack a portion of the clones; in checked studies, under half of the deficit traces to unresolved V genes, and the cause of the others is not known. V, J and clone size derive from that table, while D and trimming were established from the DNA sequence. The sample table records fewer than 400,000 clones; 89% of these occur just once. 1.5% to 2% of the sample is taken by the ten largest.

Inclusive of the bounding cysteine and phenylalanine, the CDR3 is 17 residues long. CDR3 DNA is the only sequence kept; it has 51 bases, read in frame from the first base. V and J are trimmed by 8 bases and 0 bases, and the gene matches miss 15 bases of the junction. CDR1 is given as MDHEN and CDR2 as SYDVKM, both from the germline V gene. Recombination connected TRBV28 to TRBJ2-5; 7 bases in the middle match TRBD1. The TCR was taken from a woman aged 25 to 39 who had recovered from COVID-19. The sequencing input was PBMCs or T cells enriched from blood (not recorded which). The encoded CDR3 is CASGGRGRQGNQETQYF. The sequenced DNA is TGTGCCAGCGGGGGTCGAGGGCGACAGGGTAACCAAGAGACCCAGTACTTC.